This is a list of T cell receptor beta chains from one sample in a study of blood T cell repertoires in COVID-19. Clones were sequenced by immunoSEQ multiplex PCR, and TCRdb holds only the in-frame ones, with some missing. The sample lists around 300,000 clones, 80% to 95% seen once, with around 1.1% in the top ten. Sequencing was done on a sample of PBMCs or T cells enriched from blood (not recorded which). The source of these receptors is a woman in her twenties or thirties who had recovered from COVID-19. Both conserved end residues are part of each CDR3. D genes are given only for firm matches. Not every row has a clone size; where given, it reads once, few, many or a size class.

v_call: TRBV4-2
d_call: TRBD1
clone_size: -
j_call: TRBJ1-2
cdr3_aa: CASSQDGTGGLIYGYTF
cdr3_nt: TGTGCCAGCAGCCAAGATGGAACAGGGGGCTTGATATATGGCTACACCTTC

v_call: TRBV14
d_call: TRBD1
clone_size: few
j_call: TRBJ1-4
cdr3_aa: CASSHLGTGDEKLFF
cdr3_nt: TGTGCCAGCAGCCATCTCGGGACAGGGGATGAAAAACTGTTTTTT

v_call: TRBV12-3/TRBV12-4
d_call: -
clone_size: once
j_call: TRBJ2-5
cdr3_aa: CASSRGEETQYF
cdr3_nt: TGTGCCAGCAGTCGTGGGGAGGAGACCCAGTACTTC

v_call: TRBV2
d_call: -
clone_size: few
j_call: TRBJ2-2
cdr3_aa: CASSGRPGTGELFF
cdr3_nt: TGTGCCAGCAGTGGGAGACCTGGGACCGGGGAGCTGTTTTTT

v_call: TRBV19
d_call: TRBD2
clone_size: -
j_call: TRBJ2-1
cdr3_aa: CASSTTSGSKEQFF
cdr3_nt: TGTGCCAGTAGTACGACTAGCGGGAGTAAGGAGCAGTTCTTC

v_call: TRBV18
d_call: -
clone_size: -
j_call: TRBJ1-2
cdr3_aa: CASSPPANYGYTF
cdr3_nt: TGTGCCAGCTCACCCCCCGCTAACTATGGCTACACCTTC

v_call: TRBV6-2/TRBV6-3
d_call: TRBD2
clone_size: -
j_call: TRBJ2-1
cdr3_aa: CASSYSGLSANEQFF
cdr3_nt: TGTGCCAGCAGTTACTCGGGACTAAGTGCGAATGAGCAGTTCTTC

v_call: TRBV7-8
d_call: -
clone_size: -
j_call: TRBJ1-2
cdr3_aa: CASSLDVGGSYGYTF
cdr3_nt: TGTGCCAGCAGCTTAGACGTTGGGGGGAGCTATGGCTACACCTTC

v_call: TRBV3-1/TRBV3-2
d_call: -
clone_size: -
j_call: TRBJ2-6
cdr3_aa: CASSLTAQGSGANVLTF
cdr3_nt: TGTGCCAGCAGCCTAACAGCCCAGGGCTCTGGGGCCAACGTCCTGACTTTC

v_call: TRBV7-2
d_call: -
clone_size: -
j_call: TRBJ2-2
cdr3_aa: CASSLVRLGLPTGELFF
cdr3_nt: TGTGCCAGCAGCTTAGTGAGATTGGGACTTCCCACCGGGGAGCTGTTTTTT

v_call: TRBV13
d_call: -
clone_size: -
j_call: TRBJ2-7
cdr3_aa: CASSLGQGIYEQYF
cdr3_nt: TGTGCCAGCAGCTTAGGGCAGGGGATATACGAGCAGTACTTC

v_call: TRBV3-1/TRBV3-2
d_call: -
clone_size: once
j_call: TRBJ2-5
cdr3_aa: CASSQVAGKTQYF
cdr3_nt: TGTGCCAGCAGCCAAGTCGCGGGAAAGACCCAGTACTTC

v_call: TRBV10-3
d_call: TRBD2
clone_size: -
j_call: TRBJ2-1
cdr3_aa: CATATSGTYNEQFF
cdr3_nt: TGTGCCACGGCTACTAGCGGGACTTACAATGAGCAGTTCTTC

v_call: TRBV6-6
d_call: TRBD2
clone_size: -
j_call: TRBJ2-7
cdr3_aa: CASSSSGTSYEQYF
cdr3_nt: TGTGCCAGCAGTTCCTCCGGGACTAGTTACGAGCAGTACTTC

v_call: TRBV28
d_call: TRBD2
clone_size: -
j_call: TRBJ2-3
cdr3_aa: CASRSGMRDTQYF
cdr3_nt: TGTGCCAGCAGGAGCGGGATGAGGGATACGCAGTATTTT

v_call: TRBV5-4
d_call: TRBD2
clone_size: -
j_call: TRBJ2-1
cdr3_aa: CASSLPGLAGYNEQFF
cdr3_nt: TGTGCCAGCAGCTTGCCGGGACTAGCGGGATACAATGAGCAGTTCTTC